The 25 T cell receptor beta chains given below trace back to one sample, sequenced in a study of T cell responses to AZD1222 COVID-19 vaccine. Profiling relied on immunoSEQ multiplex PCR, and the TCRdb table lists in-frame clones only, not all of them. Found here are some 150,000 clones, approximately 88% of them singletons; the top ten hold more than 13%. Sequencing used peripheral blood, obtained on day 0 of AZD1222 vaccination. The receptors were sampled from an adult in good health.

The sample holds one count of this clone. This chain links TRBV7-2 with TRBJ2-1; no definite D call. This CDR3 comprises 15 residues. V dropped 5 bases and J dropped 6 bases, with 17 bases sitting between them. The germline gives CDR1 SGHTA, CDR2 FQGNSA. The CDR3 DNA sequence: TGTGCCAGCAGCGGGTCTGGGCTACTTGGCAATGAGCAGTTCTTC. This encodes CASSGSGLLGNEQFF.

The gene calls are TRBV5-1 and TRBJ1-5; TRBD1 might be the D (6 bases). This CDR3 spans 16 amino acids. Germline loops: CDR1 SGHRS, CDR2 YFSETQ. Between the trimmed V and J ends, which lost 9 bases and 1 base, there was a span of 20 bases. CDR3 region: CAITCKGGRSNQPQHF. The CDR3 DNA follows: TGCGCCATCACCTGTAAGGGGGGCAGGAGCAATCAGCCCCAGCATTTT.

The chain couples TRBV7-2 to TRBJ2-1; 10 nucleotides line up with TRBD2. V was clipped by 4 bases and J by 6 bases; unmatched bases: 6. The CDR3 length is 15 residues. Germline CDR1 SGHTA, CDR2 FQGNSA. CDR3 loop: CASSSSGGSRNEQFF. CDR3 in DNA: TGTGCCAGCAGCTCTAGCGGGGGATCCCGCAATGAGCAGTTCTTC.

This clone was seen a single time. The chain joins TRBV21-1 to TRBJ1-2. TRBV21-1 counts as a pseudogene. CDR3 size: 13 residues. This CDR3 is CASGRGWNYGYTF. Written as DNA, the CDR3 is TGTGCCAGCGGGCGGGGATGGAACTATGGCTACACCTTC.

The V and J genes are TRBV18 and TRBJ2-7; D unresolved. V lost 2 bases, J lost 0 bases, and 8 bases lay in between. Germline V gene sequence: CDR1 KGHSH, CDR2 LQKENI. The CDR3 spans 14 residues. The CDR3 region has the DNA TGTGCCAGCTCACCATCCAGTAGCTCCTACGAGCAGTACTTC. Translation: CASSPSSSSYEQYF. The full variable domain, completed using reference TRBV18 and TRBJ2-7, is NAGVMQNPRHLVRRRGQEARLRCSPMKGHSHVYWYRQLPEEGLKFMVYLQKENIIDESGMPKERFSAEFPKEGPSILRIQQVVRGDSAAYFCASSPSSSSYEQYFGPGTRLTVT.

V usage is TRBV7-2 and J usage is TRBJ2-5, with D unresolved. Trimming removed 3 bases at V and 5 bases at J, with 13 bases between. The CDR3 length is 14 residues. Germline V gene data show CDR1 as SGHTA and CDR2 as FQGNSA. The CDR3 protein is CASSFQAGVETQYF. CDR3 nucleotides: TGTGCCAGCAGCTTTCAGGCTGGAGTGGAGACCCAGTACTTC. Together with reference TRBV7-2 and TRBJ2-5, the CDR3 gives the full variable domain: GAGVSQSPSNKVTEKGKDVELRCDPISGHTALYWYRQSLGQGLEFLIYFQGNSAPDKSGLPSDRFSAERTGGSVSTLTIQRTQQEDSAVYLCASSFQAGVETQYFGPGTRLLVL.

Concerning this clone itself: At one boundary the junction diverges from the germline segment, which might be a read error. The chain combines TRBV15 with TRBJ2-1; 7 bases match TRBD1. Germline V lookup: CDR1 LNHNV, CDR2 YYDKDF (reference sequence). The CDR3 loop spans 15 amino acids. For the CDR3, the DNA is TGTGCCACCACCAGATCAGACAGGGTGTTGGATGAGCAGTTCTTC. It yields the protein CATTRSDRVLDEQFF.

The chain uses TRBV6-5 and TRBJ1-5; D uncertain. This CDR3 is 13 amino acids long. V lost 4 bases, J lost 6 bases, and 10 bases lay in between. CDR1 and CDR2 from the germline V gene are MNHEY and SVGAGI. CDR3 amino acids: CASSSTGSQPQHF. CDR3 bases: TGTGCCAGCAGTTCAACGGGTAGTCAGCCCCAGCATTTT.

The chain links TRBV30 to TRBJ1-6; D is perhaps TRBD1 (5 bases). Trimming pared 4 bases from V and 10 bases from J, leaving 17 bases between. This CDR3 contains 14 residues. In germline, CDR1 is GTSNPN, CDR2 SVGIG (reference sequence). CDR3 bases: TGTGCCTGGACCGGGGGGATCCTTTGGTCACCCCTCCACTTT. Its translation is CAWTGGILWSPLHF.

V and J are TRBV21-1 and TRBJ1-2. TRBV21-1 is noted as a pseudogene. The CDR3 has 15 amino acids. The CDR3 nucleotides are TGTGCCAGCACCGAGGGGCCAGTAGCTAACTATGGCTACACCTTC. It specifies CASTEGPVANYGYTF.

This clone was counted only a few times. This chain links TRBV28 with TRBJ1-6; the D is unclear. Trimming cost V 3 bases and J 4 bases, with 7 bases left between them. This CDR3 comprises 14 residues. The germline V gene has CDR1 MDHEN and CDR2 SYDVKM. CDR3 nucleotide sequence: TGTGCCAGCAGTTTGACGCAGTATAATTCACCCCTCCACTTT. Protein sequence: CASSLTQYNSPLHF.

The chain is built from TRBV2 and TRBJ2-1; D gene uncertain. Germline CDR1 SNHLY, CDR2 FYNNEI. The V end was cut by 5 bases, the J end by 7 bases, with 12 bases between. CDR3 length equals 13 residues. The DNA for the CDR3 is TGTGCCAGCAGTCCACGTAGTGTGAATGAGCAGTTCTTC. Translated: CASSPRSVNEQFF.

The chain has TRBV30 and TRBJ1-6; D is undetermined. In germline, CDR1 is GTSNPN, CDR2 SVGIG (reference sequence). This CDR3 is built from 15 residues. Trimming stripped 1 base from V and 0 bases from J, with 7 bases between. In DNA, the CDR3 is TGTGCCTGGAGTGAAGGAAACTCCTATAATTCACCCCTCCACTTT. Translation gives CAWSEGNSYNSPLHF.

The V call is TRBV7-2, the J call TRBJ1-5, with TRBD1 identical over 12 bases. The CDR3 is made up of 16 amino acids. V trimming: 2 bases; J trimming: 6 bases; junction bases outside the gene matches: 5. Germline CDR1 is SGHTA and CDR2 is FQGNSA. The CDR3: CASSLRDRGHGQPQHF. The CDR3 nucleotides are TGTGCCAGCAGCTTAAGGGACAGGGGGCACGGTCAGCCCCAGCATTTT.

CDR3 loop: CASSRPNRVANTGELFF. The CDR3 DNA reads TGTGCCAGCAGCCGTCCCAACCGGGTGGCGAACACCGGGGAGCTGTTTTTT. This chain connects TRBV3-1 (or the pseudogene TRBV3-2) to TRBJ2-2; D is undetermined. V was pared by 4 bases and J by 0 bases, with 15 bases between. Germline V gene sequence: CDR1 LGHDT, CDR2 YNNKEL (reference sequence). The CDR3 has 17 amino acids.

The chain recombines TRBV12-3 or TRBV12-4 with TRBJ2-2, with D perhaps given as TRBD1 or TRBD2 (6 bases each). V was shortened by 8 bases and J by 6 bases, with 10 bases between the two germline ends. The CDR3 runs to 12 residues. CDR3 residues: CASVRGPGELFF. Here the CDR3 DNA reads TGTGCCAGCGTTCGGGGGCCCGGGGAGCTGTTTTTT.

This chain joins TRBV7-9 and TRBJ1-5; D is unclear. The CDR3 runs 13 residues. V was shortened by 2 bases and J by 6 bases, with 8 bases between the two germline ends. Germline CDR1 and CDR2: SEHNR and FQNEAQ (reference sequence). The CDR3 DNA sequence: TGTGCCAGCAGCTTACAGTCTGGTCAGCCCCAGCATTTT. Translation: CASSLQSGQPQHF.

CDR3 loop: CASSGDRHSGNTIYF. The CDR3 DNA reads as TGTGCCAGCAGTGGGGACCGACACTCTGGAAACACCATATATTTT. This chain links TRBV2 with TRBJ1-3; D is possibly TRBD1 (5 bases). Germline CDR1 is SNHLY and CDR2 is FYNNEI. CDR3 length: 15 residues. V was shortened by 4 bases and J by 0 bases, with 10 bases between the two germline ends.

The chain has TRBV6-6 and TRBJ2-1; TRBD1 matches at 8 bases. Germline CDR1 reads MNHNY; CDR2 reads SVGAGI (reference sequence). The CDR3 extends over 16 amino acids. J was trimmed by 6 bases and V by 6 bases; bases with no gene match: 13. The CDR3 DNA follows: TGTGCCAGCAGGGCTTGGACAGGGCAGAAGGGCAATGAGCAGTTCTTC. It codes for CASRAWTGQKGNEQFF.

This chain uses TRBV30 with TRBJ1-2, with 7 bases fitting TRBD1. V dropped 4 bases and J dropped 6; count of bases not matched to a gene: 8. CDR3 length: 13 residues. Germline CDR1 reads GTSNPN; CDR2 reads SVGIG (reference sequence). Here the CDR3 DNA reads TGTGCCTGGACCCCACAGGGGCTTGATGGCTACACCTTC. Translated, it gives CAWTPQGLDGYTF.

This sequence joins TRBV19 and TRBJ1-2; TRBD1 is a possible D gene (6 bases). The V gene's germline CDR1 is LNHDA and CDR2 SQIVND (reference sequence). Trimming shortened V by 4 bases and J by 6 bases, and 12 bases separated the two germline ends. The CDR3 runs to 13 residues. The CDR3, as DNA: TGTGCCAGTAGTAAACAGGGTATGGATGGCTACACCTTC. The encoded protein is CASSKQGMDGYTF.

The CDR3 protein is CASRGGTRQPQHF. CDR3 bases: TGTGCCAGCAGGGGGGGTACCCGTCAGCCCCAGCATTTT. V usage is TRBV6-5 and J usage is TRBJ1-5; D possibly corresponds to TRBD1 (5 bases). Per the germline V gene, CDR1 is MNHEY and CDR2 is SVGAGI. The length of the CDR3 is 13 residues. The ends were cut back, 6 bases at V and 6 bases at J, with 12 bases in the middle.

This sequence joins TRBV9 and TRBJ2-2, with 7 bases fitting TRBD1. The CDR3 consists of 15 residues. The V segment lost 2 bases and the J segment 5 bases; nucleotides outside the gene matches: 6. Germline V gene lookup returns CDR1 SGDLS and CDR2 YYNGEE. CDR3 nucleotide sequence: TGTGCCAGCAGCGTGAGGGCAGGGGGTACCGGGGAGCTGTTTTTT. It is translated as CASSVRAGGTGELFF.

The rearrangement joins TRBV5-4 to TRBJ1-6, with 12 bases lining up with TRBD1. Germline CDR1 is SGHNT and CDR2 is YYREEE (reference sequence). The CDR3 is made up of 16 amino acids. V dropped 4 bases and J dropped 9; count of bases not matched to a gene: 8. The CDR3 DNA is TGTGCCAGCAGCAGGGACAGGGGGCTCAACACTTCACCCCTCCACTTT. It encodes CASSRDRGLNTSPLHF.

This chain uses TRBV9 with TRBJ1-1, with 7 bases fitting TRBD1. The CDR3 loop spans 18 amino acids. The V gene's germline CDR1 is SGDLS and CDR2 YYNGEE. V lost 0 bases to trimming and J lost 0 bases; unmatched junction nucleotides: 11. The CDR3 bases are TGTGCCAGCAGCGTAGATGTCGGGCAGGGGGTGCTGAACACTGAAGCTTTCTTT. This encodes CASSVDVGQGVLNTEAFF.